The 2 T cell receptor beta chains below were found in one sample sequenced in a study of CD8 T cells in ankylosing spondylitis. TCRdb re-derived calls from the 5' RACE reads in MiXCR, one entry per CDR3 protein. The sample yields about 300,000 distinct CDR3 sequences, less than 25% seen once. The sequenced sample was blood, either unsorted or a sorted T cell fraction (not recorded which). The receptors originated from a female donor with ankylosing spondylitis or in good health (not recorded which).

This chain uses TRBV6-1 with TRBJ1-2; a weak D match, TRBD1 (5 bases). The CDR3 is 14 amino acids. V lost 6 bases to trimming and J lost 0 bases, with 11 bases between them. CDR1 is MNHNS and CDR2 is SASEGT in the germline V gene. CDR3: CASRRTIANYGYTF. The CDR3 DNA reads as TGTGCCAGCAGAAGGACAATAGCTAACTATGGCTACACCTTC.

This clonotype showed up just a few times. This chain uses TRBV18 with TRBJ2-1, with 11 bases lining up with TRBD2. The CDR3 extends over 16 amino acids. In germline, CDR1 is KGHSH, CDR2 LQKENI. V shed 2 bases and J 9 bases; nucleotides not matched to a gene: 9. The CDR3 is CASSPAPSGGSGEQFF. The CDR3, as DNA: TGTGCCAGCTCACCAGCGCCTAGCGGGGGGTCGGGTGAGCAGTTCTTC.